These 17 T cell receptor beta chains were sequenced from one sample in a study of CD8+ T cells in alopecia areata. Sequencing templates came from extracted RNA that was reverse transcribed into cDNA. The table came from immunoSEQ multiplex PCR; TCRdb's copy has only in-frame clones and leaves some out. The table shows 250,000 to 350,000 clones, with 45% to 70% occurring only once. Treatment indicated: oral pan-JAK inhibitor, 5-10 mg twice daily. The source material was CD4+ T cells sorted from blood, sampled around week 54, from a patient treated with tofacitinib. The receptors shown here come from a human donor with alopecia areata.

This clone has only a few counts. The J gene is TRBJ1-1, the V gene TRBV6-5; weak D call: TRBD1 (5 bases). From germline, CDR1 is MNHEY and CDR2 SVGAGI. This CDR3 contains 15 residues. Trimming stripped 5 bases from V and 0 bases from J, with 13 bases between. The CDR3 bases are TGTGCCAGCAGTCCCTCGGGGGTATTGAACACTGAAGCTTTCTTT. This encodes CASSPSGVLNTEAFF.

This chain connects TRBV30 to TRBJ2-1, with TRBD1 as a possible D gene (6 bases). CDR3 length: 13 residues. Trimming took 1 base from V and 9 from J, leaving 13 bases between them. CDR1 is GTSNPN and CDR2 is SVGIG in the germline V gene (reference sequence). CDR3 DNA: TGTGCCTGGAGTGCAATAGAAGGGGGTGAGCAGTTCTTC. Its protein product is CAWSAIEGGEQFF. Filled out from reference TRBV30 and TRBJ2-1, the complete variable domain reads SQTIHQWPATLVQPVGSPLSLECTVEGTSNPNLYWYRQAAGRGLQLLFYSVGIGQISSEVPQNLSASRPQDRQFILSSKKLLLSDSGFYLCAWSAIEGGEQFFGPGTRLTVL.

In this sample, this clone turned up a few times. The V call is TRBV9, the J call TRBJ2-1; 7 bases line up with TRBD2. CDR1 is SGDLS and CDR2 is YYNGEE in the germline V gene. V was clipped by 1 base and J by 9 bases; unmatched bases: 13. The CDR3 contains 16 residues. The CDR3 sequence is CASSVPRGGEQAEQFF. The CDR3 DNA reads TGTGCCAGCAGCGTACCCCGTGGGGGGGAGCAAGCTGAGCAGTTCTTC.

The chain's CDR3 is CASSLARAYYGYTF. The CDR3 coding sequence is TGTGCCAGCAGCTTAGCCAGGGCTTACTATGGCTACACCTTC. The chain combines TRBV7-8 with TRBJ1-2, with a tentative D call TRBD1 (5 bases). The CDR3 contains 14 residues. Trimming shortened V by 0 bases and J by 3 bases, and 8 bases separated the two germline ends. CDR1 is SGHVS, CDR2 FQNEAQ, per germline.

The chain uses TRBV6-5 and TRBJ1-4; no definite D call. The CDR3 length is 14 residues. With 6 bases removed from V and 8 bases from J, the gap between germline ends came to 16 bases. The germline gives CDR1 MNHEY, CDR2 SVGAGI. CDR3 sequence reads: CASSGRGPGEKLFF. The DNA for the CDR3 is TGTGCCAGCAGCGGACGAGGCCCAGGAGAAAAACTGTTTTTT.

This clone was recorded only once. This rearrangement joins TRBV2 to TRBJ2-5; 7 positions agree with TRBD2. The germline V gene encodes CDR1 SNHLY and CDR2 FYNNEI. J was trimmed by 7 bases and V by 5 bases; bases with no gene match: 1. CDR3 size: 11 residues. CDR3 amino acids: CASSPGGTQYF. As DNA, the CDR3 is TGTGCCAGCAGTCCGGGGGGGACCCAGTACTTC.

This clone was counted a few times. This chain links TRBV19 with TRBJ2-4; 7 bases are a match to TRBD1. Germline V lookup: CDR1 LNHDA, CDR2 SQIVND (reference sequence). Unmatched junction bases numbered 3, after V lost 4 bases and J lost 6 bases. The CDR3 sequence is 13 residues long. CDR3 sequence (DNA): TGTGCCAGTAGTACGGGGACAGCAAACATTCAGTACTTC. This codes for CASSTGTANIQYF.

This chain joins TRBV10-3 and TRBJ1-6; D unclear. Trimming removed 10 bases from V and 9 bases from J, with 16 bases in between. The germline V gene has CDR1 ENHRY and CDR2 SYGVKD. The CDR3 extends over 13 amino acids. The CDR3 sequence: CATLLDLGSPLHF. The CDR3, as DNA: TGTGCCACACTACTTGATCTGGGTTCACCCCTCCACTTT.

The CDR3 nucleotides read TGTGCCGGGGCAGCACCTCGGGAGACCCAGTACTTC. Protein: CAGAAPRETQYF. The chain carries TRBV2 and TRBJ2-5; possibly TRBD1 for D (5 bases). The V and J ends lost 11 bases and 5 bases respectively, with 15 bases between them. CDR1 and CDR2 (germline): SNHLY, FYNNEI. CDR3 size: 12 residues. Complete variable domain (other parts from reference TRBV2 and TRBJ2-5): EPEVTQTPSHQVTQMGQEVILRCVPISNHLYFYWYRQILGQKVEFLVSFYNNEISEKSEIFDDQFSVERPDGSNFTLKIRSTKLEDSAMYFCAGAAPRETQYFGPGTRLLVL.

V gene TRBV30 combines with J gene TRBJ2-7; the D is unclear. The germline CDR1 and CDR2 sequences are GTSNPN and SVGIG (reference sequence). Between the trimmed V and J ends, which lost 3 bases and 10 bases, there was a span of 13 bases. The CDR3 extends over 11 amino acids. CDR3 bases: TGTGCCTGGAGCCCCCTTACCGACCAGTACTTC. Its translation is CAWSPLTDQYF.

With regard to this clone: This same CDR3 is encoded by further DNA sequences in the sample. In DNA, the CDR3 is TGCGCCAGCAGCTTGCGGGGGACCGGCCAAGAGACCCAGTACTTC. Protein: CASSLRGTGQETQYF. The V call is TRBV5-1, the J call TRBJ2-5; tentative D call: TRBD2 (6 bases). Per germline, CDR1 SGHRS and CDR2 YFSETQ. The length of the CDR3 is 15 residues. V lost 1 base and J lost 1, with 11 bases in between.

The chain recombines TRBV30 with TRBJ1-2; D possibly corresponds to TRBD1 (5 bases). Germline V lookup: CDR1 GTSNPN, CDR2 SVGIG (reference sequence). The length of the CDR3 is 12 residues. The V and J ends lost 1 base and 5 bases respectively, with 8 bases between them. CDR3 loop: CAWSGQGYGYTF. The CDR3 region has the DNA TGTGCCTGGAGTGGGCAGGGATATGGCTACACCTTC. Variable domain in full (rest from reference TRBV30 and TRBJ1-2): SQTIHQWPATLVQPVGSPLSLECTVEGTSNPNLYWYRQAAGRGLQLLFYSVGIGQISSEVPQNLSASRPQDRQFILSSKKLLLSDSGFYLCAWSGQGYGYTFGSGTRLTVV.

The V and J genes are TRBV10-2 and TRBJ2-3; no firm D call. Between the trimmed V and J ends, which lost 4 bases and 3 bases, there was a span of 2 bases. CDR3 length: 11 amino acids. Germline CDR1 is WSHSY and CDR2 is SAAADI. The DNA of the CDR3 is TGCGCCAGCAGTGCAACAGATACGCAGTATTTT. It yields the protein CASSATDTQYF.

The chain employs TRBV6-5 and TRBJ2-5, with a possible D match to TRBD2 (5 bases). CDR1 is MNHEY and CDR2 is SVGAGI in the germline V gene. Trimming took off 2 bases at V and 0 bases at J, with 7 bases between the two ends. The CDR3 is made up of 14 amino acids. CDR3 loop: CASSYGGNQETQYF. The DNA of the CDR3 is TGTGCCAGCAGTTACGGAGGTAACCAAGAGACCCAGTACTTC.

CDR3 protein: CASSYMRDGYTF. CDR3 nucleotides: TGTGCCAGCAGTTACATGAGGGATGGCTACACCTTC. This chain uses TRBV6-6 with TRBJ1-2; the D is unclear. Deletions cut 2 bases from V and 6 bases from J, with 7 bases between. Germline V lookup: CDR1 MNHNY, CDR2 SVGAGI (reference sequence). CDR3 size: 12 residues.

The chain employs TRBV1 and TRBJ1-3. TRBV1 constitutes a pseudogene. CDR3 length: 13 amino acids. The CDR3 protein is CTSREIAGNTIYF. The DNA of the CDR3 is TGCACCAGCAGGGAAATTGCTGGAAACACCATATATTTT.

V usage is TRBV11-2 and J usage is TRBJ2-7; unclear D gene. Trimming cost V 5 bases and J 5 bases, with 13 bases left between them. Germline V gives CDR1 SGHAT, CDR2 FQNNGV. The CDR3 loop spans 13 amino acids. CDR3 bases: TGTGCCAGCAGCCGCCGGTGGAACGACGAGCAGTACTTC. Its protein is CASSRRWNDEQYF.